This entry lists 31 T cell receptor beta chains sequenced from one sample in a study of blood T cell repertoires in COVID-19. TCRdb keeps only in-frame clones here, not all; method: immunoSEQ multiplex PCR. The top ten hold 7.2% of the sample, which has some 220,000 clones, 80% seen once. The sample taken for sequencing was peripheral blood. Receptors originate from a woman in her seventies with acute or convalescent COVID-19.

This chain's CDR3 is CASSYSATDYGYTF. Here the CDR3 DNA reads TGTGCCAGCAGTTACTCGGCTACAGACTATGGCTACACCTTC. V is TRBV6-5 and J is TRBJ1-2; D is uncertain. Germline values: CDR1 MNHEY, CDR2 SVGAGI. This CDR3 region has 14 residues. V dropped 0 bases and J dropped 3 bases, with 8 bases sitting between them.

This chain connects TRBV18 to TRBJ1-5; 7 bases are shared with TRBD1. The germline V gene has CDR1 KGHSH and CDR2 LQKENI. With 3 bases clipped from V and 4 bases from J, the junction kept 6 bases outside the gene matches. The CDR3 loop spans 15 amino acids. In DNA, the CDR3 is TGTGCCAGCTCACCCTGGGACAGTACTAATCAGCCCCAGCATTTT. As protein: CASSPWDSTNQPQHF.

The V and J genes are TRBV12-3 or TRBV12-4 and TRBJ2-1; the D is unclear. V dropped 5 bases and J dropped 7 bases, with 9 bases sitting between them. The CDR3 totals 12 residues. The CDR3 loop is CASSPTPNEQFF. The DNA for the CDR3 is TGTGCCAGCAGTCCCACACCAAATGAGCAGTTCTTC.

This sequence joins TRBV2 and TRBJ1-2; 10 bases map to TRBD1. Germline values: CDR1 SNHLY, CDR2 FYNNEI. V was pared by 8 bases and J by 8 bases, with 8 bases of the junction left unmatched. The CDR3 contains 13 residues. CDR3 in amino acids: CASHGQGVGGYTF. CDR3 nucleotide sequence: TGTGCCAGCCACGGACAGGGGGTGGGAGGCTACACCTTC.

V usage is TRBV7-9 and J usage is TRBJ1-6; tentatively, D is TRBD1 (6 bases). CDR1 is SEHNR, CDR2 FQNEAQ, per germline (reference sequence). The CDR3 sequence is 13 residues long. The ends were cut back, 5 bases at V and 7 bases at J, with 9 bases in the middle. CDR3 DNA sequence: TGTGCCAGCAGCGAAACAGGGAATTCACCCCTCCACTTT. Translation: CASSETGNSPLHF.

The rearrangement links TRBV9 to TRBJ2-7; 8 bases agree with TRBD2. Germline CDR1 is SGDLS and CDR2 is YYNGEE. V lost 2 bases and J lost 4; bases outside the gene matches: 5. CDR3 length equals 14 residues. The CDR3 nucleotides read TGTGCCAGCAGCGTTGGGACTAGTGATTACGAGCAGTACTTC. Its protein product is CASSVGTSDYEQYF.

The chain has TRBV2 and TRBJ2-7, with 7 bases identical to TRBD2. CDR3 length equals 13 residues. Germline trimming cut 4 bases from V and 6 bases from J; bases unmatched to any gene: 6. CDR1 and CDR2 (germline): SNHLY, FYNNEI. The CDR3 here is CASSVEREGEQYF. The CDR3 DNA sequence: TGTGCCAGCAGTGTTGAGAGGGAGGGCGAGCAGTACTTC. The entire variable domain, with the rest obtained from reference TRBV2 and TRBJ2-7, is as follows: EPEVTQTPSHQVTQMGQEVILRCVPISNHLYFYWYRQILGQKVEFLVSFYNNEISEKSEIFDDQFSVERPDGSNFTLKIRSTKLEDSAMYFCASSVEREGEQYFGPGTRLTVT.

The chain recombines TRBV3-1 (or the pseudogene TRBV3-2) with TRBJ1-5, with 8 bases lining up with TRBD1. Germline lookup yields CDR1 LGHDT and CDR2 YNNKEL (reference sequence). V lost 4 bases and J lost 1; bases outside the gene matches: 3. The length of the CDR3 is 15 residues. CDR3 DNA: TGTGCCAGCAGCCTGACAGGGGTAAGCAATCAGCCCCAGCATTTT. Translated: CASSLTGVSNQPQHF.

This chain connects TRBV7-2 to TRBJ2-1; 7 positions agree with TRBD2. The J segment lost 10 bases and the V segment lost 1 base, leaving 4 bases of the junction unmatched. The CDR3 runs to 13 residues. Germline V CDR1 and CDR2: SGHTA, FQGNSA. The CDR3 DNA is TGTGCCAGCAGCTTAGACACCGGGGGGGAGCAGTTCTTC. This encodes CASSLDTGGEQFF.

In regard to this clone: Additional DNA sequences in this sample encode the identical CDR3. The chain combines TRBV24-1 with TRBJ2-3; D is possibly TRBD1 (5 bases). Germline V CDR1 and CDR2: KGHDR, SFDVKD. Trimming shortened V by 4 bases and J by 4 bases, and 8 bases separated the two germline ends. This CDR3 spans 13 amino acids. CDR3 in amino acids: CATSDPQADTQYF. The CDR3 DNA reads TGTGCCACCAGTGACCCACAGGCAGATACGCAGTATTTT.

This clone has just a few counts. The J gene is TRBJ2-1, the V gene TRBV6-2 or TRBV6-3, with 15 bases identical to TRBD2. V dropped 1 base and J dropped 6; count of bases not matched to a gene: 10. CDR1 is MNHEY, CDR2 SVGEGT, per germline. The CDR3 runs 19 residues. CDR3 sequence: CASSYYGGLAGGRGNEQFF. In nucleotides, the CDR3 is TGTGCCAGCAGTTACTACGGAGGACTAGCGGGGGGGCGTGGCAATGAGCAGTTCTTC.

CDR3 residues: CASRLDISTEAFF. The CDR3, as DNA: TGCGCCAGCAGGTTGGACATCTCGACTGAAGCTTTCTTT. The chain recombines TRBV10-1 with TRBJ1-1; D is possibly TRBD1 (5 bases). V shed 6 bases and J shed 5 bases, with 13 bases lying between them. CDR1 and CDR2 (germline): WNHNN, SYGVQD (reference sequence). The CDR3 is 13 residues long.

This clone was seen just once. V gene TRBV19 combines with J gene TRBJ2-5, with D perhaps matching TRBD2 (7 bases). Germline V CDR1 and CDR2: LNHDA, SQIVND (reference sequence). V gave up 3 bases and J gave up 5 bases, with 13 bases separating them. The CDR3 length is 14 residues. CDR3: CASSMGGRSETQYF. Here the CDR3 DNA reads TGTGCCAGTAGTATGGGGGGGCGAAGCGAGACCCAGTACTTC.

The V gene is TRBV30, the J gene TRBJ1-1; 10 nucleotides align to TRBD1. Germline trimming cut 2 bases from V and 10 bases from J; bases unmatched to any gene: 7. This CDR3 is 13 amino acids long. Germline loops: CDR1 GTSNPN, CDR2 SVGIG (reference sequence). DNA for the CDR3: TGTGCCTGGAGTAGCCGGACAGGGGGGTTAGCTTTCTTT. It codes for CAWSSRTGGLAFF.

This chain connects TRBV5-6 to TRBJ1-6; D perhaps matches TRBD1 (5 bases). The CDR3 covers 19 residues. Germline CDR1 reads SGHDT; CDR2 reads YYEEEE. V lost 2 bases, J lost 0 bases, and 18 bases lay in between. CDR3 residues: CASSFLVQGLSSYNSPLHF. For the CDR3, the DNA is TGTGCCAGCAGCTTTTTGGTTCAGGGTCTTAGCTCCTATAATTCACCCCTCCACTTT.

This sequence joins TRBV5-8 and TRBJ2-3; maybe TRBD1 (6 bases). Trimming left V 1 base short and J 2 bases short, with 8 bases between. CDR1 is SGHTS and CDR2 is YDEGEE in the germline V gene. This CDR3 is 14 amino acids long. Written as DNA, the CDR3 is TGTGCCAGCAGCTTGACAGGGTTCACAGATACGCAGTATTTT. Protein product: CASSLTGFTDTQYF.

For the CDR3, the DNA is TGTGCCAGTAGTACAGGACAGGAGCAGTACTTC. Its protein is CASSTGQEQYF. This chain uses TRBV19 with TRBJ2-7; tentatively, D is TRBD1 (6 bases). Trimming shortened V by 4 bases and J by 7 bases, and 8 bases separated the two germline ends. This CDR3 region has 11 residues. Per germline, CDR1 LNHDA and CDR2 SQIVND (reference sequence).

The chain joins TRBV6-5 to TRBJ2-2, with TRBD1 identical over 9 bases. Losses at the gene ends were 10 bases for V and 4 bases for J; bases not matched to a gene: 4. Germline CDR1 MNHEY, CDR2 SVGAGI. The CDR3 is made up of 13 amino acids. The CDR3 DNA reads TGTGCCAACGGGACAGGGAGCACCGGGGAGCTGTTTTTT. Protein sequence: CANGTGSTGELFF.

On this clone: Other DNA variants within this sample encode the same CDR3. The chain joins TRBV6-5 to TRBJ1-2; D is unclear. This CDR3 has 15 residues. In germline, CDR1 is MNHEY, CDR2 SVGAGI. Trimming took 5 bases from V and 2 from J, leaving 15 bases between them. The CDR3, as DNA: TGTGCCAGCAGTCCCCCGGCGACGGGGAACTATGGCTACACCTTC. Protein product: CASSPPATGNYGYTF.

This clone rates as medium-sized. The gene calls are TRBV19 and TRBJ1-4, with a weak D call TRBD1 (5 bases). Germline V gives CDR1 LNHDA, CDR2 SQIVND (reference sequence). The ends were cut back, 3 bases at V and 7 bases at J, with 12 bases in the middle. The CDR3 is made up of 14 amino acids. The CDR3, as DNA: TGTGCCAGTAGTATTAAAGTACAGGCTGAAAAACTGTTTTTT. Its protein product is CASSIKVQAEKLFF.

V usage is TRBV11-3 and J usage is TRBJ2-2; D not resolved. The CDR3 is 14 amino acids. CDR1 SGHNT and CDR2 YENEEA come from the germline V gene. V lost 5 bases and J 1 base, leaving 8 bases between the germline ends. The DNA for the CDR3 is TGTGCCAGCAGCCGACTGGGGAACACCGGGGAGCTGTTTTTT. Its protein is CASSRLGNTGELFF.

The chain uses TRBV24-1 and TRBJ2-7; D may be TRBD2 (6 bases). Germline V lookup: CDR1 KGHDR, CDR2 SFDVKD. The CDR3 is made up of 15 amino acids. Trimming shortened V by 2 bases and J by 1 base, and 11 bases separated the two germline ends. In nucleotides, the CDR3 is TGTGCCACCAGTGATTCCGGGACTCTATCCTACGAGCAGTACTTC. Translation: CATSDSGTLSYEQYF.

This chain connects TRBV19 to TRBJ2-5; tentatively, D is TRBD2 (6 bases). V dropped 6 bases and J dropped 5 bases, with 16 bases sitting between them. CDR3 size: 14 residues. Germline V gene lookup returns CDR1 LNHDA and CDR2 SQIVND (reference sequence). The CDR3 region is CASRSPGGRETQYF. In DNA form, the CDR3 reads TGTGCCAGTAGGTCCCCCGGGGGTAGGGAGACCCAGTACTTC. Full variable domain (rest looked up from reference TRBV19 and TRBJ2-5): DGGITQSPKYLFRKEGQNVTLSCEQNLNHDAMYWYRQDPGQGLRLIYYSQIVNDFQKGDIAEGYSVSREKKESFPLTVTSAQKNPTAFYLCASRSPGGRETQYFGPGTRLLVL.

This clone was counted a single time. The CDR3: CASSRLGGNTEAFF. As DNA, the CDR3 is TGTGCCAGCAGCCGCTTAGGGGGGAACACTGAAGCTTTCTTT. The chain recombines TRBV14 with TRBJ1-1; TRBD1 might be the D (6 bases). Trimming removed 4 bases from V and 1 base from J, with 10 bases in between. The V gene's germline CDR1 is SGHDN and CDR2 FVKESK. The CDR3 sequence is 14 residues long.

V gene TRBV19 combines with J gene TRBJ2-1, with 8 bases that match TRBD1. This CDR3 contains 15 residues. Germline V CDR1 and CDR2: LNHDA, SQIVND (reference sequence). The V segment lost 3 bases and the J segment 4 bases; nucleotides outside the gene matches: 5. For the CDR3, the DNA is TGTGCCAGTAGTATGGGCCAGGGGGCTTACAATGAGCAGTTCTTC. Translated: CASSMGQGAYNEQFF.

The count of this clone is one. The V and J genes are TRBV19 and TRBJ2-2, with a tentative D call TRBD1 (6 bases). CDR1 is LNHDA and CDR2 is SQIVND in the germline V gene (reference sequence). The germline V and J ends were trimmed by 0 bases and 1 base, with 9 bases remaining between them. The CDR3 totals 16 residues. The CDR3 region is CASSIEGTQNTGELFF. The DNA for the CDR3 is TGTGCCAGTAGTATAGAGGGGACACAGAACACCGGGGAGCTGTTTTTT.

The CDR3 nucleotides read TGTGCCAGCAGCTACGGACTAGCGGGGGGGCCGACAGATACGCAGTATTTT. This gives the protein CASSYGLAGGPTDTQYF. The rearrangement uses TRBV11-2 and TRBJ2-3; TRBD2 agrees at 15 bases. This CDR3 has 17 amino acids. V was pared by 4 bases and J by 3 bases, with 5 bases of the junction left unmatched. Germline V CDR1 and CDR2: SGHAT, FQNNGV.

This clone was seen just once. This chain uses TRBV4-3 with TRBJ2-3, with 7 bases lining up with TRBD1. CDR3 size: 14 residues. Germline V CDR1 and CDR2: LGHNA, YSLEER. With V trimmed by 0 bases and J by 8 bases, 5 bases remained unmatched. The CDR3 coding sequence is TGCGCCAGCAGCCAAGAAAGGGGGCTGGGTACGCAGTATTTT. Its protein is CASSQERGLGTQYF.

This sequence joins TRBV18 and TRBJ1-2; the match to TRBD1 covers 7 bases. The CDR3 is 12 amino acids. The junction had 6 bases not matched to a gene; V was cut back by 6 bases and J by 8 bases. Per germline, CDR1 KGHSH and CDR2 LQKENI. The CDR3 is CASSDRVGGYTF. The CDR3, as DNA: TGTGCCAGCTCCGACAGGGTAGGCGGCTACACCTTC.

This clone was observed a few times. CDR3 loop: CASSRQGNYGYTF. DNA of the CDR3: TGTGCCAGCAGCCGACAGGGGAACTATGGCTACACCTTC. The chain links TRBV5-6 to TRBJ1-2, with TRBD1 matching over 8 bases. Germline V gene sequence: CDR1 SGHDT, CDR2 YYEEEE. The CDR3 contains 13 residues. V lost 4 bases, J lost 2 bases, and 1 base stayed unmatched.

The V call is TRBV18, the J call TRBJ1-1, with D possibly being TRBD1 (5 bases). V was trimmed by 4 bases and J by 8 bases, leaving 8 bases between them. In germline, CDR1 is KGHSH, CDR2 LQKENI. This CDR3 is 11 amino acids long. CDR3 in DNA: TGTGCCAGCTCACGACGGGGGGAAGCTTTCTTT. This translates into CASSRRGEAFF.